A single sample gave rise to the 22 T cell receptor beta chains below, sequenced in a study of cytomegalovirus exposure and HLA in healthy donors. A multiplex PCR was run with 60 Vbeta primers and 13 Jbeta primers. TCRdb keeps only in-frame clones here, not all; method: immunoSEQ multiplex PCR. The repertoire includes about 86,000 clones, around 79% of them detected once, and under 15% sits in the top ten. Input material: PBMCs. The receptors shown here come from a woman in her thirties or forties in good health and CMV-seropositive.

The V gene is TRBV7-2, the J gene TRBJ2-6; D may be TRBD2 (5 bases). V was trimmed by 5 bases and J by 0 bases, leaving 11 bases between them. The V gene's germline CDR1 is SGHTA and CDR2 FQGNSA. The CDR3 spans 16 residues. The CDR3 bases are TGTGCCAGCAGCCCGGACGGACTCTCTGGGGCCAACGTCCTGACTTTC. Its translation: CASSPDGLSGANVLTF.

This clone has only one observation. This chain connects TRBV7-2 to TRBJ1-2; D may be TRBD1 (5 bases). The CDR3 is 13 amino acids. Germline V gene data show CDR1 as SGHTA and CDR2 as FQGNSA. V was clipped by 1 base and J by 8 bases, with 11 bases between them. CDR3: CASSLEDIGGYTF. The DNA of the CDR3 is TGTGCCAGCAGCTTAGAGGACATAGGCGGCTACACCTTC. Complete variable domain (other parts from reference TRBV7-2 and TRBJ1-2): GAGVSQSPSNKVTEKGKDVELRCDPISGHTALYWYRQSLGQGLEFLIYFQGNSAPDKSGLPSDRFSAERTGGSVSTLTIQRTQQEDSAVYLCASSLEDIGGYTFGSGTRLTVV.

The V gene is TRBV5-4, the J gene TRBJ1-1, with D unresolved. The V end was cut by 5 bases, the J end by 1 base, with 9 bases between. The CDR3 has 13 amino acids. The germline V gene has CDR1 SGHNT and CDR2 YYREEE (reference sequence). The CDR3 spells CASSPSGNTEAFF. DNA of the CDR3: TGTGCCAGCAGTCCTAGCGGGAACACTGAAGCTTTCTTT.

The chain combines TRBV18 with TRBJ2-7, with TRBD1 identical over 10 bases. V lost 0 bases to trimming and J lost 5 bases; unmatched junction nucleotides: 22. Germline V lookup: CDR1 KGHSH, CDR2 LQKENI. CDR3 length equals 21 residues. The CDR3 protein is CASSPPRSGTGESLHYDEQYF. CDR3 bases: TGTGCCAGCTCACCACCGCGGTCCGGGACAGGGGAATCCCTCCACTACGACGAGCAGTACTTC.

The chain employs TRBV9 and TRBJ2-6, with TRBD1 as a possible D gene (6 bases). The CDR3 is 18 residues long. Per germline, CDR1 SGDLS and CDR2 YYNGEE. V was clipped by 4 bases and J by 0 bases, with 17 bases between them. In nucleotides, the CDR3 is TGTGCCAGCAGCTCCCCACCGGGACATCACTCTGGGGCCAACGTCCTGACTTTC. This codes for CASSSPPGHHSGANVLTF.

The table lists this clone with a few counts. The rearrangement joins TRBV11-2 to TRBJ2-3; possibly TRBD2 for D (6 bases). Germline values: CDR1 SGHAT, CDR2 FQNNGV. V was cut by 1 base and J by 0 bases, with 11 bases left in between. The CDR3 runs to 16 residues. The CDR3 nucleotides read TGTGCCAGCAGCTTAGGCGCGGGACTTAGCACAGATACGCAGTATTTT. Protein product: CASSLGAGLSTDTQYF.

The rearrangement uses TRBV25-1 and TRBJ1-1; a possible D gene is TRBD1 (5 bases). V was trimmed by 8 bases and J by 8 bases, leaving 18 bases between them. The CDR3 runs 13 residues. Germline CDR1 and CDR2: MGHDK and SYGVNS. CDR3 sequence (DNA): TGTGCCAGCGCGGGGACGAGCAGCGGAGAAGCTTTCTTT. Encoded protein: CASAGTSSGEAFF.

This sequence joins TRBV20-1 and TRBJ2-1, with a weak D call TRBD2 (6 bases). V lost 4 bases and J 10 bases, leaving 11 bases between the germline ends. The CDR3 totals 11 residues. The V gene's germline CDR1 is DFQATT and CDR2 SNEGSKA (reference sequence). CDR3 in amino acids: CSATTDYEQFF. In DNA form, the CDR3 reads TGCAGTGCTACCACGGACTACGAGCAGTTCTTC.

V and J are TRBV6-5 and TRBJ1-2; 9 bases are shared with TRBD1. V shed 2 bases, J shed 4 bases, and the junction held 5 bases outside the gene matches. This CDR3 region has 15 residues. CDR1 is MNHEY and CDR2 is SVGAGI in the germline V gene. CDR3 nucleotide sequence: TGTGCCAGCAGTTACGGGGGACAGGGACTCTATGGCTACACCTTC. It yields the protein CASSYGGQGLYGYTF.

DNA for the CDR3: TGTGCCAGCAGTTACGAAGGGGGCACTGAAGCTTTCTTT. This translates into CASSYEGGTEAFF. The genes are TRBV6-5 and TRBJ1-1; D is possibly TRBD1 (6 bases). Trimming stripped 2 bases from V and 4 bases from J, with 8 bases between. CDR1 is MNHEY and CDR2 is SVGAGI in the germline V gene. CDR3 length equals 13 residues.

V is TRBV5-1 and J is TRBJ1-4; perhaps TRBD1 as D (6 bases). This CDR3 is 16 amino acids long. CDR1 and CDR2 from the germline V gene are SGHRS and YFSETQ. Trimming left V 4 bases short and J 8 bases short, with 21 bases between. In DNA, the CDR3 is TGCGCCAGCAGCCCCAAAGGGGCAGGGGAGAGCGAAAAACTGTTTTTT. It translates to CASSPKGAGESEKLFF.

The chain combines TRBV28 with TRBJ2-7; maybe TRBD2 (6 bases). Per the germline V gene, CDR1 is MDHEN and CDR2 is SYDVKM. Between the trimmed V and J ends, which lost 3 bases and 0 bases, there was a span of 12 bases. This CDR3 has 15 amino acids. The CDR3: CASSFRGVSSYEQYF. CDR3 nucleotides: TGTGCCAGCAGTTTTCGCGGGGTGAGCTCCTACGAGCAGTACTTC.

This sequence joins TRBV6-5 and TRBJ1-3, with 8 bases identical to TRBD1. Germline V gives CDR1 MNHEY, CDR2 SVGAGI. This CDR3 contains 14 residues. V lost 7 bases to trimming and J lost 1 base; unmatched junction nucleotides: 3. The CDR3 nucleotides read TGTGCCAGCAACGACAGGGGTTCTGGAAACACCATATATTTT. Protein product: CASNDRGSGNTIYF.

The chain links TRBV15 to TRBJ1-5, with 8 bases matching TRBD1. This CDR3 has 15 amino acids. V shed 4 bases, J shed 1 base, and the junction held 3 bases outside the gene matches. CDR1 and CDR2 (germline): LNHNV, YYDKDF (reference sequence). The CDR3 nucleotides read TGTGCCACCAGCACGACAGGGGAGAGCAATCAGCCCCAGCATTTT. Translation: CATSTTGESNQPQHF.

This clone was seen a handful of times. This rearrangement joins TRBV30 to TRBJ1-1; 8 positions match TRBD1. The CDR3 contains 10 residues. V lost 1 base to trimming and J lost 11 bases; unmatched junction nucleotides: 0. The germline CDR1 and CDR2 sequences are GTSNPN and SVGIG (reference sequence). CDR3 DNA: TGTGCCTGGAGTGGGACAGGGGCTTTCTTT. Protein product: CAWSGTGAFF.

The chain employs TRBV29-1 and TRBJ2-6, with a weak D call TRBD2 (6 bases). This CDR3 has 15 amino acids. Looked up from germline, CDR1 is SQVTM and CDR2 is ANQGSEA. V was clipped by 3 bases and J by 3 bases, with 12 bases between them. The CDR3 loop is CSVDLGGGGANVLTF. CDR3 bases: TGCAGCGTTGATCTCGGGGGTGGTGGGGCCAACGTCCTGACTTTC.

The J gene is TRBJ2-5, the V gene TRBV29-1; TRBD1 might be the D (6 bases). The CDR3 is 11 amino acids. The germline gives CDR1 SQVTM, CDR2 ANQGSEA. Deletions cut 6 bases from V and 5 bases from J, with 10 bases between. The DNA for the CDR3 is TGCAGCGTCCACAGGGTTGAGACCCAGTACTTC. Translated: CSVHRVETQYF.

The chain combines TRBV2 with TRBJ1-1; 10 bases align to TRBD1. Germline lookup yields CDR1 SNHLY and CDR2 FYNNEI. J was trimmed by 3 bases and V by 7 bases; bases with no gene match: 2. The CDR3 is 13 residues long. This chain's CDR3 is CASTGQGDTEAFF. The CDR3 nucleotides read TGTGCCAGCACCGGACAGGGGGACACTGAAGCTTTCTTT.

This clone came up once. The V gene is TRBV19, the J gene TRBJ1-3; D is unresolved. The CDR3 contains 16 residues. Trimming took off 2 bases at V and 0 bases at J, with 11 bases between the two ends. CDR1 LNHDA and CDR2 SQIVND come from the germline V gene (reference sequence). The CDR3 DNA reads TGTGCCAGTAGTATATTGGTGGGCAACTCTGGAAACACCATATATTTT. It yields the protein CASSILVGNSGNTIYF.

The J gene is TRBJ2-7, the V gene TRBV5-6; 11 bases line up with TRBD2. Germline V gene lookup returns CDR1 SGHDT and CDR2 YYEEEE. The CDR3 is 14 residues long. Germline trimming cut 6 bases from V and 5 bases from J; bases unmatched to any gene: 7. The CDR3 DNA reads as TGTGCCAGCACCCAACTAGCGGGAGTCAACGAGCAGTACTTC. It translates to CASTQLAGVNEQYF. The variable domain in full, with the rest retrieved from reference TRBV5-6 and TRBJ2-7, is DAGVTQSPTHLIKTRGQQVTLRCSPKSGHDTVSWYQQALGQGPQFIFQYYEEEERQRGNFPDRFSGHQFPNYSSELNVNALLLGDSALYLCASTQLAGVNEQYFGPGTRLTVT.

This clone was seen a few times. The chain is built from TRBV5-1 and TRBJ2-1; the D gene is possibly TRBD2 (5 bases). V was clipped by 0 bases and J by 0 bases, with 10 bases between them. CDR3 length equals 16 residues. Germline loops: CDR1 SGHRS, CDR2 YFSETQ. The CDR3 is CASSLGAGPSYNEQFF. CDR3 coding DNA: TGCGCCAGCAGCTTGGGTGCGGGCCCCTCCTACAATGAGCAGTTCTTC.

The rearrangement joins TRBV6-5 to TRBJ2-7, with 9 bases identical to TRBD2. V lost 3 bases and J lost 7; bases outside the gene matches: 13. This CDR3 has 16 amino acids. CDR1 is MNHEY and CDR2 is SVGAGI in the germline V gene. CDR3 nucleotide sequence: TGTGCCAGCAGTTATTCCACGGCGGGGGGGCCGGAGGAGCAGTACTTC. Its translation is CASSYSTAGGPEEQYF.